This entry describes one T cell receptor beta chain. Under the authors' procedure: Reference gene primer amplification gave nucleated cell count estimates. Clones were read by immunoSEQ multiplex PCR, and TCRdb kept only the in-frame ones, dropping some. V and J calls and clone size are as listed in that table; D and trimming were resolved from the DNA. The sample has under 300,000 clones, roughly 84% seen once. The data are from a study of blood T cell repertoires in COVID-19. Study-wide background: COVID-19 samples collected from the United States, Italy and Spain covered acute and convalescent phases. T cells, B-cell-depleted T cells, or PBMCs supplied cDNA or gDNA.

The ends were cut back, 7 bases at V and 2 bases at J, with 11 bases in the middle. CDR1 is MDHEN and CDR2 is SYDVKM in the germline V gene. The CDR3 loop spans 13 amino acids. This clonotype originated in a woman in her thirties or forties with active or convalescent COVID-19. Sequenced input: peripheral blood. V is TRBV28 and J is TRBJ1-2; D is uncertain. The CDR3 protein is CASTHSGNYGYTF. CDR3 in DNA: TGTGCCAGCACCCATTCGGGAAACTATGGCTACACCTTC.